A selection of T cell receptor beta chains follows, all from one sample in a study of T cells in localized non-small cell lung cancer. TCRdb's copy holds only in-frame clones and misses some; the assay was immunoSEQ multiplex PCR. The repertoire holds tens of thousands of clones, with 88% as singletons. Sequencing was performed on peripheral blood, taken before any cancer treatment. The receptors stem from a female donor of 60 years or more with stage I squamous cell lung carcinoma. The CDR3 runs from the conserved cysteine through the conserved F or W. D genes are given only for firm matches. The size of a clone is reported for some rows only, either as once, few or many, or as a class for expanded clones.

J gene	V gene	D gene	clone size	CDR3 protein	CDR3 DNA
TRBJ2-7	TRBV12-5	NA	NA	CASGLQGTFYEQYF	TGTGCTAGTGGTTTGCAGGGGACCTTCTACGAGCAGTACTTC
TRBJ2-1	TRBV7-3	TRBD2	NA	CASSHSRTSGILNEQFF	TGTGCCAGCAGCCATAGTAGGACTAGCGGGATCCTGAATGAGCAGTTCTTC
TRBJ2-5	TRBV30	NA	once	CAWSGRETQYF	TGTGCCTGGAGCGGCCGAGAGACCCAGTACTTC
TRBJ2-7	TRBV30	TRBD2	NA	CAWSRTSGINEQYF	TGTGCCTGGAGTCGGACTAGCGGGATTAACGAGCAGTACTTC
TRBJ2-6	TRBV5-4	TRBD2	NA	CASTELAGGPTGANVLTF	TGTGCCAGCACGGAATTGGCGGGAGGGCCTACTGGGGCCAACGTCCTGACTTTC
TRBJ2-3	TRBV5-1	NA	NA	CASRQKPGLTTDTQYF	TGCGCCAGCAGGCAAAAACCGGGACTTACTACAGATACGCAGTATTTT
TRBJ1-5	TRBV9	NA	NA	CASSVSGSNQPQHF	TGTGCCAGCAGCGTATCAGGAAGCAATCAGCCCCAGCATTTT
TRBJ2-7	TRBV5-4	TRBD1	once	CASSPGQISSYEQYF	TGTGCCAGCAGCCCGGGACAGATTAGCTCCTACGAGCAGTACTTC
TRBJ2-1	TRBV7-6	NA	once	CASSTRGRAEYYNEQFF	TGTGCCAGCAGCACTAGGGGTAGGGCAGAGTACTACAATGAGCAGTTCTTC
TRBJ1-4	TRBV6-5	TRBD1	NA	CASSYSYRGREKLFF	TGTGCCAGCAGTTACTCATACAGGGGGCGTGAAAAACTGTTTTTT
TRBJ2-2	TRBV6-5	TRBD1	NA	CASSSGTATGELFF	TGTGCCAGCAGTTCTGGGACAGCGACCGGGGAGCTGTTTTTT
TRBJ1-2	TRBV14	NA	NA	CASSQSFYGYTF	TGTGCCAGCAGCCAGTCCTTTTATGGCTACACCTTC
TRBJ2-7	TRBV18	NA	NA	CASSQGLYEQYF	TGTGCCAGCTCACAGGGCCTCTACGAGCAGTACTTC
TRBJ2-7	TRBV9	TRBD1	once	CASSAADRGHEQYF	TGTGCCAGCAGCGCGGCGGACAGGGGCCACGAGCAGTACTTC
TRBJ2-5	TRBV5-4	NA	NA	CASSLAGVGRQETQYF	TGTGCCAGCAGCTTGGCGGGGGTTGGGCGCCAAGAGACCCAGTACTTC
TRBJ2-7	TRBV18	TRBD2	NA	CASSTRTSGLEQYF	TGTGCCAGCTCAACCCGGACTAGCGGTCTCGAGCAGTACTTC
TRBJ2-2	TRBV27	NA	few	CASRGRDSAPGELFF	TGTGCCAGCAGAGGCCGCGACAGTGCGCCCGGGGAGCTGTTTTTT
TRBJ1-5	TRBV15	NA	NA	CATSRDSEFVEPQHF	TGTGCCACCAGCAGAGATTCGGAGTTCGTGGAGCCCCAGCATTTT
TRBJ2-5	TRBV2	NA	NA	CASSPWGTTGETQYF	TGTGCCAGCAGTCCGTGGGGGACAACAGGGGAGACCCAGTACTTC
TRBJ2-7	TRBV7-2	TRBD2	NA	CASSLGASGIYEQYF	TGTGCCAGCAGCTTAGGGGCTAGCGGGATCTACGAGCAGTACTTC
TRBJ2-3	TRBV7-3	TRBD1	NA	CASSETGQGTQYF	TGTGCCAGCAGCGAGACAGGGCAGGGTACGCAGTATTTT
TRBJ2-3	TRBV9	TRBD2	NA	CASSLGLAGTDTQYF	TGTGCCAGCAGCCTCGGACTAGCCGGCACAGATACGCAGTATTTT